This TCR beta chain emerged from a study of OX40 agonist ivuxolimab in advanced cancers. Study overall: It was permissible to have had prior anti-PD-1, anti-PD-L1 or anti-CTLA-4 therapy, and approximately 40% had some. There were three patients with partial responses, one having hepatocellular carcinoma and two cutaneous melanoma.

TCRdb keeps only in-frame clones here, not all; method: immunoSEQ multiplex PCR. The sample records under 70,000 clones, about nine tenths being singletons. V lost 4 bases to trimming and J lost 4 bases; unmatched junction nucleotides: 7. CDR3 size: 17 residues. Germline CDR1 and CDR2: SGHRS and YFSETQ. The chain employs TRBV5-1 and TRBJ2-2, with 13 bases aligning to TRBD2. The sequencing used CD4+ or CD8+ T cells sorted from blood, collected in a trial of the OX40 agonist ivuxolimab. This sequence was found in an adult with an advanced solid tumor such as melanoma, head and neck, liver or kidney cancer. CDR3 loop: CASSRTSGSQITGELFF. The CDR3 nucleotides are TGCGCCAGCAGCCGGACTAGCGGGAGTCAAATCACCGGGGAGCTGTTTTTT.